The 2 T cell receptor beta chains presented below share a single source sample, sequenced in a study of control samples from healthy donors and cancer patients. Assay used: immunoSEQ multiplex PCR; TCRdb lists only in-frame clones, some missing. The table has about 140,000 clones, around 90% seen once. The sequenced sample was blood. The receptors originated from a man in his late teens or twenties in good health.

The chain couples TRBV7-9 to TRBJ1-1, with D maybe TRBD1 (6 bases). Germline-derived CDR1 and CDR2 are SEHNR and FQNEAQ (reference sequence). V lost 8 bases to trimming and J lost 0 bases, with 16 bases between them. CDR3 length: 15 residues. DNA of the CDR3: TGTGCCAGCCGATCTCTACAGGGTTTGAACACTGAAGCTTTCTTT. It is translated as CASRSLQGLNTEAFF.

This chain uses TRBV21-1 with TRBJ2-7; TRBD1, the table's D call, lacks a check against the DNA. TRBV21-1 is a pseudogene segment. This CDR3 is 12 amino acids long. CDR3 region: CASSIQSPEQYF. For the CDR3, the DNA is TGTGCCAGCAGCATACAGAGCCCCGAGCAGTACTTC.